This T cell receptor (beta chain) was sequenced for a study of blood T cell repertoires in COVID-19. About the research overall: The origin of the acute and convalescent COVID-19 samples was the United States, Italy and Spain. Sample material is recorded as cDNA or gDNA derived from T cells, B-cell-depleted T cells, or PBMCs.

Original processing notes: Researchers report that nucleated cell counts were estimated from reference gene primer amplification. Here immunoSEQ multiplex PCR was the method, and the copy in TCRdb shows in-frame clones only, minus some. V and J calls and clone size come straight from that table; D and trimming were deduced from the DNA. The sample lists some 180,000 clones, about three quarters occurring once. CDR1 and CDR2 (germline): LGHNA, YSLEER. The CDR3 runs 16 residues. The germline V and J ends were trimmed by 0 bases and 4 bases, with 15 bases remaining between them. The sequenced sample consisted of peripheral blood. The chain has TRBV4-3 and TRBJ1-2; a weak D match, TRBD1 (5 bases). This sequence originates from a woman aged 45 to 65 with active or convalescent COVID-19. The CDR3 DNA reads as TGCGCCAGCAGCCAAGATAGGCCAGGGACTCCCTATGGCTACACCTTC. This codes for CASSQDRPGTPYGYTF.